What follows are 14 T cell receptor beta chains derived from one specimen sequenced in a study of T cells after yellow fever vaccination. One entry per CDR3 protein, called by TCRdb with MiXCR from the 5' RACE reads. The top ten clones hold approximately 3.3% of a sample with about 340,000 distinct CDR3 sequences, around 13% of them seen once. The input for sequencing was CD4+ T cells sorted from PBMCs, taken 15 days after the yellow fever booster vaccination. The receptors stem from a man between 18 and 35 years old who received the YFV17D yellow fever vaccine.

The chain combines TRBV24-1 with TRBJ2-1; a weak D match, TRBD2 (7 bases). Germline V gives CDR1 KGHDR, CDR2 SFDVKD. V lost 7 bases and J lost 9, with 15 bases in between. The CDR3 is made up of 13 amino acids. The CDR3 is CATRFGGAGEQFF. The DNA for the CDR3 is TGTGCCACCAGGTTTGGGGGGGCCGGTGAGCAGTTCTTC.

There are many counts of this clonotype. This chain uses TRBV6-5 with TRBJ2-7; 8 nucleotides agree with TRBD1. Trimming at V came to 2 bases and at J to 0 bases, leaving 3 bases not matched to a gene. Germline values: CDR1 MNHEY, CDR2 SVGAGI. This CDR3 is built from 15 residues. The CDR3 DNA reads as TGTGCCAGCAGTTACCGGACAGGGTCCTCCTACGAGCAGTACTTC. This encodes CASSYRTGSSYEQYF.

This clonotype was found a few times. The chain recombines TRBV7-9 with TRBJ2-1; maybe TRBD1 (5 bases). Germline V lookup: CDR1 SEHNR, CDR2 FQNEAQ (reference sequence). The CDR3 is 16 amino acids. V lost 2 bases and J lost 5, with 16 bases in between. DNA of the CDR3: TGTGCCAGCAGCTTAAGACGTAGCAGGGCCCACAATGAGCAGTTCTTC. Protein product: CASSLRRSRAHNEQFF.

The chain is built from TRBV6-5 and TRBJ1-1, with no clear D. CDR3 length: 12 amino acids. The ends were cut back, 4 bases at V and 11 bases at J, with 14 bases in the middle. Per germline, CDR1 MNHEY and CDR2 SVGAGI. CDR3 loop: CASSSTPGVAFF. The CDR3 DNA follows: TGTGCCAGCAGTTCCACCCCCGGGGTGGCTTTCTTT.

This clonotype has only a few counts. Here the CDR3 DNA reads TGTGCCAGCAGTTTCCCCCACAGCCTCGGCTACACCTTC. Translating gives CASSFPHSLGYTF. The V call is TRBV12-3 or TRBV12-4, the J call TRBJ1-2; no clear D. The CDR3 runs to 13 residues. Trimming stripped 3 bases from V and 8 bases from J, with 13 bases between.

This clonotype was observed a handful of times. The genes are TRBV5-1 and TRBJ2-1; TRBD1 might be the D (5 bases). The CDR3 sequence is 14 residues long. The germline CDR1 and CDR2 sequences are SGHRS and YFSETQ. V was clipped by 1 base and J by 5 bases, with 10 bases between them. The CDR3: CASSLFGADNEQFF. The DNA of the CDR3 is TGCGCCAGCAGCTTGTTTGGGGCGGACAATGAGCAGTTCTTC.

This clonotype was recorded at least ten times. The rearrangement links TRBV5-4 to TRBJ2-3; the match to TRBD2 covers 11 bases. There are 16 residues in the CDR3. Germline V lookup: CDR1 SGHNT, CDR2 YYREEE (reference sequence). V shed 3 bases, J shed 2 bases, and the junction held 5 bases outside the gene matches. CDR3: CASSSRLAGFTDTQYF. The CDR3 coding sequence is TGTGCCAGCAGCTCAAGACTAGCGGGATTCACAGATACGCAGTATTTT.

J is TRBJ2-5 and V is TRBV6-5; D is possibly TRBD1 or TRBD2 (5 bases each). Trimming left V 2 bases short and J 5 bases short, with 9 bases between. Germline loops: CDR1 MNHEY, CDR2 SVGAGI. The CDR3 sequence is 13 residues long. CDR3 sequence (DNA): TGTGCCAGCAGTTACCAACGGGGCGAGACCCAGTACTTC. Translation: CASSYQRGETQYF.

This sequence joins TRBV7-6 and TRBJ1-1; tentative D call: TRBD1 (5 bases). CDR3 size: 14 residues. V gave up 1 base and J gave up 4 bases, with 10 bases separating them. Per the germline V gene, CDR1 is SGHVS and CDR2 is FNYEAQ. The DNA for the CDR3 is TGTGCCAGCAGCTTAGAGGTAGGGACCACTGAAGCTTTCTTT. Its protein is CASSLEVGTTEAFF.

The chain has TRBV7-2 and TRBJ1-2; 9 positions match TRBD1. CDR3 size: 14 residues. V was clipped by 5 bases and J by 7 bases; unmatched bases: 8. The germline V gene encodes CDR1 SGHTA and CDR2 FQGNSA. CDR3 residues: CASSTGQGMGGYTF. CDR3 nucleotide sequence: TGTGCCAGCAGCACCGGACAGGGGATGGGTGGCTACACCTTC.

There are a few counts of this clonotype. The chain carries TRBV20-1 and TRBJ1-5, with 7 bases identical to TRBD1. Germline assignment: CDR1 DFQATT and CDR2 SNEGSKA (reference sequence). V lost 7 bases and J lost 11; bases outside the gene matches: 8. The CDR3 is made up of 11 amino acids. The CDR3 coding sequence is TGCAGTGTTACACGGACAGGAGCCCAGCATTTT. It encodes CSVTRTGAQHF.

This clonotype has a handful of counts. The chain is built from TRBV3-1 and TRBJ2-5, with TRBD2 identical over 10 bases. This CDR3 is 17 amino acids long. CDR1 is LGHDT, CDR2 YNNKEL, per germline (reference sequence). With V trimmed by 1 base and J by 1 base, 6 bases remained unmatched. The CDR3: CASSQGIAGGLQETQYF. CDR3 in DNA: TGTGCCAGCAGCCAAGGGATAGCGGGGGGTCTCCAAGAGACCCAGTACTTC.

The chain is built from TRBV5-1 and TRBJ1-5; D may be TRBD1 (5 bases). Germline V gives CDR1 SGHRS, CDR2 YFSETQ. The CDR3 is made up of 14 amino acids. Trimming took 7 bases from V and 3 from J, leaving 14 bases between them. This CDR3 reads CASRGEGINQPQHF. The CDR3 DNA reads as TGCGCCAGCCGGGGGGAGGGTATCAATCAGCCCCAGCATTTT.

The chain couples TRBV12-3 or TRBV12-4 to TRBJ1-2; perhaps TRBD1 as D (6 bases). The CDR3 is 14 amino acids. V gave up 2 bases and J gave up 4 bases, with 11 bases separating them. The CDR3 nucleotides are TGTGCCAGCAGTTTAAATCAGGGGACCTATGGCTACACCTTC. Translated, it gives CASSLNQGTYGYTF.